A single sample is the source of the 14 T cell receptor beta chains below, sequenced in a study of shared clonotypes between healthy human individuals. Repertoires were generated with immunoSEQ multiplex PCR, while TCRdb's copy carries only in-frame clones and drops some. The sample has about 380,000 clones, 95% to 97% seen once. The sequencing sample was made of memory CD8+ T cells sorted from blood. Documented subset: CD45RO+ cells pooled with CCR7-negative TemRA cells. Receptors originate from a man under 40 in good health.

The chain carries TRBV15 and TRBJ2-1; D perhaps matches TRBD2 (6 bases). With 1 base removed from V and 6 bases from J, the gap between germline ends came to 22 bases. The CDR3 covers 18 residues. Germline V gene data show CDR1 as LNHNV and CDR2 as YYDKDF (reference sequence). The DNA of the CDR3 is TGTGCCACCAGCAGAGGACCCCGCCCTAGCGCGCAGTTCAATGAGCAGTTCTTC. Protein: CATSRGPRPSAQFNEQFF.

The rearrangement uses TRBV5-1 and TRBJ1-2; D ambiguous. V was shortened by 2 bases and J by 5 bases, with 16 bases between the two germline ends. The CDR3 is 15 amino acids. The germline V gene encodes CDR1 SGHRS and CDR2 YFSETQ. In nucleotides, the CDR3 is TGCGCCAGCAGCTTTGGAGGTCTGTCTTCTTATGGCTACACCTTC. This codes for CASSFGGLSSYGYTF.

This clone was counted once. J is TRBJ2-1 and V is TRBV6-1; TRBD2 matches at 7 bases. The CDR3 runs to 11 residues. CDR1 and CDR2 (germline): MNHNS, SASEGT. The V segment lost 6 bases and the J segment 12 bases; nucleotides outside the gene matches: 5. The CDR3 nucleotides are TGTGCCAGCAGACAACTAGCGTTGCAGTTCTTC. Amino acids: CASRQLALQFF.

The genes are TRBV15 and TRBJ1-1; D remains unclear. The CDR3 is made up of 14 amino acids. V dropped 4 bases and J dropped 1 base, with 10 bases sitting between them. Germline CDR1 and CDR2: LNHNV and YYDKDF (reference sequence). CDR3 sequence: CATSISPRNTEAFF. The CDR3 DNA reads TGTGCCACCAGCATTTCTCCCAGGAACACTGAAGCTTTCTTT. The full variable domain, in which reference TRBV15 and TRBJ1-1 provide the parts outside the CDR3, is DAMVIQNPRYQVTQFGKPVTLSCSQTLNHNVMYWYQQKSSQAPKLLFHYYDKDFNNEADTPDNFQSRRPNTSFCFLDIRSPGLGDTAMYLCATSISPRNTEAFFGQGTRLTVV.

A single count supports this clone. The gene calls are TRBV5-1 and TRBJ2-3; 13 bases align to TRBD2. This CDR3 region has 18 residues. J was trimmed by 4 bases and V by 3 bases; bases with no gene match: 11. Germline CDR1 is SGHRS and CDR2 is YFSETQ. The CDR3 DNA reads as TGCGCCAGCAGCTCCAGACTAGCGGGAGGAGGTGTTGCAGATACGCAGTATTTT. Amino acids: CASSSRLAGGGVADTQYF.

The V gene is TRBV27, the J gene TRBJ2-6; D not resolved. This CDR3 has 15 amino acids. Deletions cut 3 bases from V and 1 base from J, with 7 bases between. Germline CDR1 reads MNHEY; CDR2 reads SMNVEV (reference sequence). The DNA of the CDR3 is TGTGCCAGCAGTTTGAAGTCATCTGGGGCCAACGTCCTGACTTTC. Amino acids: CASSLKSSGANVLTF.

This clone was picked up one time. The chain carries TRBV19 and TRBJ2-3; 15 nucleotides match TRBD2. CDR1 is LNHDA, CDR2 SQIVND, per germline (reference sequence). This CDR3 is 19 amino acids long. The junction had 10 bases not matched to a gene; V was cut back by 6 bases and J by 0 bases. The CDR3 is CASSRTSGRALPSTDTQYF. CDR3 sequence (DNA): TGTGCCAGTAGCCGGACTAGCGGGAGGGCCCTCCCTAGCACAGATACGCAGTATTTT.

This chain connects TRBV6-1 to TRBJ1-1, with D possibly matching TRBD1 (5 bases). Germline CDR1 is MNHNS and CDR2 is SASEGT. This CDR3 comprises 14 residues. The V gene lost 4 bases and the J gene lost 5 bases, with 14 bases spanning the gap. The CDR3 spells CASSASGLGTEAFF. CDR3 nucleotide sequence: TGTGCCAGCAGTGCATCGGGGCTTGGAACTGAAGCTTTCTTT.

This chain uses TRBV30 with TRBJ2-5; D ambiguous. The CDR3 sequence is 14 residues long. Per the germline V gene, CDR1 is GTSNPN and CDR2 is SVGIG (reference sequence). Deletions cut 0 bases from V and 5 bases from J, with 13 bases between. CDR3 in amino acids: CAWSVLPIRETQYF. In DNA, the CDR3 is TGTGCCTGGAGTGTATTGCCGATCCGTGAGACCCAGTACTTC. The entire variable domain, with the rest obtained from reference TRBV30 and TRBJ2-5, is as follows: SQTIHQWPATLVQPVGSPLSLECTVEGTSNPNLYWYRQAAGRGLQLLFYSVGIGQISSEVPQNLSASRPQDRQFILSSKKLLLSDSGFYLCAWSVLPIRETQYFGPGTRLLVL.

V and J are TRBV28 and TRBJ1-4; D uncertain. Between the trimmed V and J ends, which lost 3 bases and 8 bases, there was a span of 16 bases. This CDR3 spans 15 amino acids. Germline-derived CDR1 and CDR2 are MDHEN and SYDVKM. The CDR3 nucleotides are TGTGCCAGCAGTTTGAGCCGGGCCCGGTTAGAAAAACTGTTTTTT. Translating it yields CASSLSRARLEKLFF.

The gene calls are TRBV30 and TRBJ1-1; D gene ambiguous. The V gene lost 4 bases and the J gene lost 3 bases, with 0 bases spanning the gap. Germline CDR1 reads GTSNPN; CDR2 reads SVGIG (reference sequence). The length of the CDR3 is 9 residues. This chain's CDR3 is CAWNTEAFF. The CDR3 DNA reads TGTGCCTGGAACACTGAAGCTTTCTTT. Together with reference TRBV30 and TRBJ1-1, the CDR3 gives the full variable domain: SQTIHQWPATLVQPVGSPLSLECTVEGTSNPNLYWYRQAAGRGLQLLFYSVGIGQISSEVPQNLSASRPQDRQFILSSKKLLLSDSGFYLCAWNTEAFFGQGTRLTVV.

DNA for the CDR3: TGTGCCAGCAGCTTAGGCAGTTTGGACACTGAAGCTTTCTTT. Protein: CASSLGSLDTEAFF. The chain couples TRBV7-3 to TRBJ1-1; D call uncertain. Germline lookup yields CDR1 SGHTA and CDR2 FQGTGA. Between the trimmed V and J ends, which lost 2 bases and 3 bases, there was a span of 10 bases. The CDR3 covers 14 residues.

The chain joins TRBV19 to TRBJ2-4, with D possibly being TRBD1 (5 bases). Trimming removed 3 bases from V and 7 bases from J, with 22 bases in between. This CDR3 contains 17 residues. Germline assignment: CDR1 LNHDA and CDR2 SQIVND (reference sequence). In nucleotides, the CDR3 is TGTGCCAGTAGTATGAGGAATGGGGCCGGCCGCCGGAACATTCAGTACTTC. It codes for CASSMRNGAGRRNIQYF. Full variable domain (rest looked up from reference TRBV19 and TRBJ2-4): DGGITQSPKYLFRKEGQNVTLSCEQNLNHDAMYWYRQDPGQGLRLIYYSQIVNDFQKGDIAEGYSVSREKKESFPLTVTSAQKNPTAFYLCASSMRNGAGRRNIQYFGAGTRLSVL.

The chain carries TRBV30 and TRBJ2-1; TRBD1 or TRBD2 may be the D gene (6 bases each). The V end was cut by 8 bases, the J end by 13 bases, with 18 bases between. CDR3 length equals 11 residues. Germline lookup yields CDR1 GTSNPN and CDR2 SVGIG (reference sequence). The CDR3 nucleotides are TGTGCCCGCGGGACACAGTTGGATCAGTTCTTC. Translated, it gives CARGTQLDQFF.